This T cell receptor beta chain stems from a study of shared T cell receptors in the human thymus. The J segment lost 7 bases and the V segment lost 0 bases, leaving 5 bases of the junction unmatched. The CDR3 extends over 16 amino acids. Germline V CDR1 and CDR2: SGHRS, YFSETQ. TCRdb keeps only in-frame clones here, not all; method: immunoSEQ multiplex PCR. Among roughly 550,000 clones listed, about 80% were seen once. A few counts support this clone. These same data were also listed under a study on human thymus T cells. That investigation notes: Donors consisted of healthy Finnish infants (having corrective surgery for congenital heart defects). Thymus was obtained from resections taken during corrective heart surgery. Both thymic and peripheral blood repertoires showed apparently biased V and J usage. Related research has reported that thymic repertoires overlap highly among unrelated individuals.

The TCR originated in a boy younger than two with a congenital heart defect. This chain uses TRBV5-1 with TRBJ2-2; 11 nucleotides agree with TRBD2. Sequences were obtained from thymocytes. As DNA, the CDR3 is TGCGCCAGCAGCTTGGTAGCGGGAGGGCCGGTCGGGGAGCTGTTTTTT. Translation: CASSLVAGGPVGELFF.